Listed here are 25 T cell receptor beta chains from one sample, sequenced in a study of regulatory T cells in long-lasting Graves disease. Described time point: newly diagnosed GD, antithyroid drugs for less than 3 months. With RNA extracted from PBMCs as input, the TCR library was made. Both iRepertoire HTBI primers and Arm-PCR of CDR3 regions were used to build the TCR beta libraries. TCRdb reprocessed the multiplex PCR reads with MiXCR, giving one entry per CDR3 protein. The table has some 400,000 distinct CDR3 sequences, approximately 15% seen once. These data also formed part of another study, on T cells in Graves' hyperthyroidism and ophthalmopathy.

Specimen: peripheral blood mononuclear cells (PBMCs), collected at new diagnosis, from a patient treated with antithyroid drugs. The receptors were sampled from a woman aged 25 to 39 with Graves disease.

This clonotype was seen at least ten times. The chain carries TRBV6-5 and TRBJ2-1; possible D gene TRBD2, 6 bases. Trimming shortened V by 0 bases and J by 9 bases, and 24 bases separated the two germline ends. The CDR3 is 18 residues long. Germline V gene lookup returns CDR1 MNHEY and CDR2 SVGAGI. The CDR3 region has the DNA TGTGCCAGCAGTTACTCGGGTAGGAGGGCGCAGGCTGGAGGTGAGCAGTTCTTC. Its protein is CASSYSGRRAQAGGEQFF.

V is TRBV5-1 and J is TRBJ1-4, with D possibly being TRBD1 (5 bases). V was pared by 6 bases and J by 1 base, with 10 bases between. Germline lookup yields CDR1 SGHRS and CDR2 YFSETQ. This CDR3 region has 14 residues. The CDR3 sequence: CASKQDLTNEKLFF. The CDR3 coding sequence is TGCGCCAGCAAACAGGATCTAACTAATGAAAAACTGTTTTTT.

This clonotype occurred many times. The CDR3: CASSQATGVLLREQFF. DNA of the CDR3: TGCGCCAGCAGCCAAGCAACAGGGGTACTCTTAAGAGAGCAGTTCTTC. V and J are TRBV4-1 and TRBJ2-1; TRBD1 matches 7 bases. The CDR3 contains 16 residues. The ends lost 1 base at V and 10 bases at J; junction bases unmatched: 13. Germline lookup yields CDR1 MGHRA and CDR2 YSYEKL.

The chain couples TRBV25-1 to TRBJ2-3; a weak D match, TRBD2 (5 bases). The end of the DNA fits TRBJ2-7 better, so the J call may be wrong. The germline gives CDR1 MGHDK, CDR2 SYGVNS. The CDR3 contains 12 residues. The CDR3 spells CASSPAGNPQYF. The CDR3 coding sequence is TGTGCCAGCAGTCCCGCCGGGAACCCGCAGTACTTC.

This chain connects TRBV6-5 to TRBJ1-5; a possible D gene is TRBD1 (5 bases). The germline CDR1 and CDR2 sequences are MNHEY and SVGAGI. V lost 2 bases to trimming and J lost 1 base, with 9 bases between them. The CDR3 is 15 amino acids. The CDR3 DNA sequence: TGTGCCAGCAGTTACCGGGGGATGAGCAATCAGCCCCAGCATTTT. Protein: CASSYRGMSNQPQHF.

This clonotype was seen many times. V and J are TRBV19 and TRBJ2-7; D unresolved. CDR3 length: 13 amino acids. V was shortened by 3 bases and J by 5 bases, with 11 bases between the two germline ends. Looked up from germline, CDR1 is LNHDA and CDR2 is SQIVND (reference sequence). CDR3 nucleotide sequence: TGTGCCAGTAGTATTAGGGTTTTCGACGAGCAGTACTTC. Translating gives CASSIRVFDEQYF.

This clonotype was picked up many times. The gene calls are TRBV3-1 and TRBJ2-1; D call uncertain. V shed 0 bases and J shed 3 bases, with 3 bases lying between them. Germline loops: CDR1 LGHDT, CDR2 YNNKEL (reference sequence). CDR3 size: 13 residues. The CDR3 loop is CASSQDNYNEQFF. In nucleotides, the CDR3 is TGTGCCAGCAGCCAAGACAACTACAATGAGCAGTTCTTC.

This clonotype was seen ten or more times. The CDR3 loop reads CASSPFRTEAFF. The CDR3 DNA sequence: TGTGCCAGCAGCCCGTTTCGTACTGAAGCTTTCTTT. The rearrangement links TRBV12-3 or TRBV12-4 to TRBJ1-1; D remains unclear. CDR3 length: 12 amino acids. With 6 bases removed from V and 5 bases from J, the gap between germline ends came to 10 bases.

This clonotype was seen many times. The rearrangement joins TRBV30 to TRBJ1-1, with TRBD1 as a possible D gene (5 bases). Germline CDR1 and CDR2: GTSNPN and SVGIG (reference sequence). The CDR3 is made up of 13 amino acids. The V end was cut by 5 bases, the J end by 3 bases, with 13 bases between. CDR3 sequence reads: CAWAGRRDTEAFF. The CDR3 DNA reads TGTGCCTGGGCAGGGAGACGGGACACTGAAGCTTTCTTT.

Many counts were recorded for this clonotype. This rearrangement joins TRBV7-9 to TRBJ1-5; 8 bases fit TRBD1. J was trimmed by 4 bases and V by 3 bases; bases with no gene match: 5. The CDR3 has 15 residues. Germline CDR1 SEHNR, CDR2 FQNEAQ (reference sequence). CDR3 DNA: TGTGCCAGCAGCTTGGATCGGACAGGGAATCAGCCCCAGCATTTT. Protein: CASSLDRTGNQPQHF. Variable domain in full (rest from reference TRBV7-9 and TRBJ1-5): DTGVSQNPRHKITKRGQNVTFRCDPISEHNRLYWYRQTLGQGPEFLTYFQNEAQLEKSRLLSDRFSAERPKGSFSTLEIQRTEQGDSAMYLCASSLDRTGNQPQHFGDGTRLSIL.

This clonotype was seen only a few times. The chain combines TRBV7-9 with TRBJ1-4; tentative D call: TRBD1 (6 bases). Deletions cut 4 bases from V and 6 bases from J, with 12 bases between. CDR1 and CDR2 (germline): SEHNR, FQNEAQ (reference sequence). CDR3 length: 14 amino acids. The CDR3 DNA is TGTGCCAGCAGCTACGGGGGGCTGGATGAAAAACTGTTTTTT. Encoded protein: CASSYGGLDEKLFF.

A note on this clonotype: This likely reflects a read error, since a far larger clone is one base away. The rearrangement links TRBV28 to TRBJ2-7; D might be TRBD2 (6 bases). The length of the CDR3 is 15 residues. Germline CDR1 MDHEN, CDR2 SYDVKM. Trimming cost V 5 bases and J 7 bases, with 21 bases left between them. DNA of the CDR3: TGTGCCAGCAGTCCCCCGGGGGTAGCCTACAATGAGCAGTACTTC. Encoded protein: CASSPPGVAYNEQYF.

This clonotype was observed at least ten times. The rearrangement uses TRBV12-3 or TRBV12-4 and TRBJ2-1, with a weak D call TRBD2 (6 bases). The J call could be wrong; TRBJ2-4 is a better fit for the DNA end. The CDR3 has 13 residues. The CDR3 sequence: CASSLQGAGIQYF. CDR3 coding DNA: TGTGCCAGCAGTTTACAGGGAGCGGGCATTCAGTACTTC.

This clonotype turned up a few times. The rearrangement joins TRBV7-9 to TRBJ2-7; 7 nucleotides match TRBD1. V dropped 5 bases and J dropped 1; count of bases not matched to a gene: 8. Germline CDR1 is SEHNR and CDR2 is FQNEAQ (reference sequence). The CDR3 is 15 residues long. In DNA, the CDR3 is TGTGCCAGCAGCACATCGGACAGGCTGTCCTACGAGCAGTACTTC. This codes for CASSTSDRLSYEQYF.

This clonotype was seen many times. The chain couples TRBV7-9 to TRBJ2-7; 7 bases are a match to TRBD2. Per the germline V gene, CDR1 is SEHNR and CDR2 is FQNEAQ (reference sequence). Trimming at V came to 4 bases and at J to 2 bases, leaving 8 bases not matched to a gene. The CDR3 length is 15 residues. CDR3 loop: CASSSAGAYTYEQYF. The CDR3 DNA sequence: TGTGCCAGCAGCTCCGCGGGAGCTTACACCTACGAGCAGTACTTC.

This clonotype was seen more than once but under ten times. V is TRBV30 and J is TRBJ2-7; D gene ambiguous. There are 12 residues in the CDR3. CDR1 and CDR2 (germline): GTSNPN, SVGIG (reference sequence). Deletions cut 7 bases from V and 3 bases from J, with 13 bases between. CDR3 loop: CALASGVYEQYF. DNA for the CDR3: TGTGCCTTGGCGTCTGGCGTCTACGAGCAGTACTTC.

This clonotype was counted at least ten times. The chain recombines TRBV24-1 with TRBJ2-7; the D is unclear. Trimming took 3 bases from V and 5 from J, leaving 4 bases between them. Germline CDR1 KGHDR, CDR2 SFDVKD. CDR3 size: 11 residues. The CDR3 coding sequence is TGTGCCACCAGTGATCCGAACGAGCAGTACTTC. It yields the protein CATSDPNEQYF.

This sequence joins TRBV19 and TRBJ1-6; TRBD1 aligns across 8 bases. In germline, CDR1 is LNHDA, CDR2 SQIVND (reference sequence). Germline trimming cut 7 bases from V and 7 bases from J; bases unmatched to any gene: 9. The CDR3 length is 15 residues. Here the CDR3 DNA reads TGTGCCAGTAAAAGGGCAGGGGGCGAAAATTCACCCCTCCACTTT. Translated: CASKRAGGENSPLHF.

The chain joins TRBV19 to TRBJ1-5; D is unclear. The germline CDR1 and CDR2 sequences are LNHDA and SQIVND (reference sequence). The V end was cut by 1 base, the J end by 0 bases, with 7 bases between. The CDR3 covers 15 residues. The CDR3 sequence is CASSIGSYSNQPQHF. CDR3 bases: TGTGCCAGTAGTATAGGATCCTATAGCAATCAGCCCCAGCATTTT.

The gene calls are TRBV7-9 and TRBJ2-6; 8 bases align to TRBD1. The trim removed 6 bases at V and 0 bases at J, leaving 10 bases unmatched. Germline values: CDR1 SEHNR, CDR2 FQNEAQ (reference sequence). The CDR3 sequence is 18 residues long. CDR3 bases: TGTGCCAGCAGACGATCGACAGGGGTGAGCTCTGGGGCCAACGTCCTGACTTTC. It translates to CASRRSTGVSSGANVLTF. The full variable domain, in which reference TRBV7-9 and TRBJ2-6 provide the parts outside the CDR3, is DTGVSQNPRHKITKRGQNVTFRCDPISEHNRLYWYRQTLGQGPEFLTYFQNEAQLEKSRLLSDRFSAERPKGSFSTLEIQRTEQGDSAMYLCASRRSTGVSSGANVLTFGAGSRLTVL.

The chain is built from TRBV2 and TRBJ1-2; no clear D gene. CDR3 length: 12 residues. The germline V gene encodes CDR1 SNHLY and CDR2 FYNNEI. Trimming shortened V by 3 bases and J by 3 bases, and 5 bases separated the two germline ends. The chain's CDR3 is CASSEWYYGYTF. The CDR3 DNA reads TGTGCCAGCAGTGAGTGGTACTATGGCTACACCTTC.

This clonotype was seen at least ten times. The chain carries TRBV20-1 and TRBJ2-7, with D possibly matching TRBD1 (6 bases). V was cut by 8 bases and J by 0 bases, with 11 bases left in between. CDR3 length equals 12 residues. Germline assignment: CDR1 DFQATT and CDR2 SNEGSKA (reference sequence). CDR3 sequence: CSQGRGSYEQYF. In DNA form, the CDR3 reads TGCAGTCAGGGGAGAGGCTCCTACGAGCAGTACTTC.

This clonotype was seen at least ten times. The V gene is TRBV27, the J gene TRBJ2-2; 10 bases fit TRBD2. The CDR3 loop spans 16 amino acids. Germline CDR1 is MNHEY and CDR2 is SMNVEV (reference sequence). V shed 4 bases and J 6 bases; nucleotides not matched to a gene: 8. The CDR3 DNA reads TGTGCCAGCAGTTGGTCGGCTAGCGGGAGAGCCGGGGAGCTGTTTTTT. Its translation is CASSWSASGRAGELFF.

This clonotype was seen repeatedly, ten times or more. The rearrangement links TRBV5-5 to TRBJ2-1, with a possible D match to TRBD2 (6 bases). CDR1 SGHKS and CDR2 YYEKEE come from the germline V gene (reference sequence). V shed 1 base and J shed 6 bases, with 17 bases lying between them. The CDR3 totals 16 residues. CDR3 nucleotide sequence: TGTGCCAGCAGCTTGAGCAGGGCTAGCGCGCTCAATGAGCAGTTCTTC. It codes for CASSLSRASALNEQFF.

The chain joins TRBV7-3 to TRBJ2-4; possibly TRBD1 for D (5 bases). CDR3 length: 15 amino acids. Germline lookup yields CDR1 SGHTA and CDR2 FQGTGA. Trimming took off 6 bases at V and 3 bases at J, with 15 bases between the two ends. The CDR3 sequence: CASRLSGANKNIQYF. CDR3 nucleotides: TGTGCCAGCAGACTTTCTGGGGCCAACAAAAACATTCAGTACTTC.